This entry concerns a single T cell receptor beta chain. The sample is drawn from a study of blood T cell repertoires in COVID-19. Overall study: From the United States, Italy and Spain came samples of acute and convalescent COVID-19.

The CDR3 covers 13 residues. Original handling: Nucleated cell number was recorded as an estimate derived from reference gene primer amplification. The method was immunoSEQ multiplex PCR; TCRdb's version includes in-frame clones alone and lacks a portion of them. From that table come the V and J calls and clone size; the DNA was used to work out D and trimming. The sample consists of under 300,000 clones, about four fifths of them appearing once. The sequence was collected from an elderly man with acute or convalescent COVID-19. The material sequenced was peripheral blood. The chain links TRBV21-1 to TRBJ2-7; TRBD1, the table's D call, was not compared with the DNA. TRBV21-1 is designated a pseudogene. CDR3 sequence reads: CASPGQGSYEQYF. For the CDR3, the DNA is TGTGCCAGCCCGGGACAGGGGTCCTACGAGCAGTACTTC.